The 22 T cell receptor beta chains reported below all come from one sample, sequenced in a study of blood T cell repertoires in COVID-19 (dated by TCRdb to the early 2020s). The protocol used for the library was the immunoSEQ multiplex PCR assay. As stored in TCRdb, this immuneACCESS dataset retains in-frame rearrangements with V and J assigned. A fraction of the clones does not appear; measured against another copy, unresolved V genes explain less than half of the discrepancy, and the remainder lacks a known reason. This sample lists 230,000 or so clones; 87% were detected once. The ten most abundant clones make up 1.5% to 2% of the sample. The sample comprised peripheral blood. These receptors came from a man aged 35-49 years with active or convalescent COVID-19.

This sequence joins TRBV5-4 and TRBJ2-3, with TRBD1 matching 9 bases. The CDR3 length is 15 residues. Per the germline V gene, CDR1 is SGHNT and CDR2 is YYREEE (reference sequence). Losses at the gene ends were 3 bases for V and 1 base for J; bases not matched to a gene: 3. The CDR3 is CASSSRDRGTDTQYF. CDR3 DNA: TGTGCCAGCAGCTCCCGGGACAGGGGCACAGATACGCAGTATTTT.

This clone was found a few times. J is TRBJ1-1 and V is TRBV5-1, with 8 positions matching TRBD1. Germline trimming cut 2 bases from V and 3 bases from J; bases unmatched to any gene: 3. The CDR3 sequence is 14 residues long. Germline CDR1 reads SGHRS; CDR2 reads YFSETQ. CDR3 sequence (DNA): TGCGCCAGCAGCTTACAGGGGGAGGACACTGAAGCTTTCTTT. Amino acids: CASSLQGEDTEAFF.

A note on this clone: The identical CDR3 is also encoded by other nucleotide sequences in the sample. V gene TRBV6-5 combines with J gene TRBJ1-2; TRBD1 matches 11 bases. Germline CDR1 reads MNHEY; CDR2 reads SVGAGI. The CDR3 contains 15 residues. V shed 5 bases and J 1 base; nucleotides not matched to a gene: 3. Here the CDR3 reads CASSRTGGHNYGYTF. For the CDR3, the DNA is TGTGCCAGCAGTCGGACAGGGGGCCATAACTATGGCTACACCTTC.

This chain links TRBV5-4 with TRBJ2-6; weak D call: TRBD2 (6 bases). V lost 6 bases and J 2 bases, leaving 12 bases between the germline ends. This CDR3 is 15 amino acids long. CDR1 is SGHNT, CDR2 YYREEE, per germline (reference sequence). The CDR3 bases are TGTGCCAGCACCCCCGCGGGGACTGGGGCCAACGTCCTGACTTTC. This sequence encodes CASTPAGTGANVLTF. Using reference TRBV5-4 and TRBJ2-6 for the parts outside the CDR3, the full variable domain is ETGVTQSPTHLIKTRGQQVTLRCSSQSGHNTVSWYQQALGQGPQFIFQYYREEENGRGNFPPRFSGLQFPNYSSELNVNALELDDSALYLCASTPAGTGANVLTFGAGSRLTVL.

V is TRBV5-1 and J is TRBJ1-5; 7 bases are a match to TRBD1. Germline V lookup: CDR1 SGHRS, CDR2 YFSETQ. V was clipped by 1 base and J by 6 bases; unmatched bases: 7. The CDR3 consists of 15 residues. The CDR3: CASSLTGDRGQPQHF. Here the CDR3 DNA reads TGCGCCAGCAGCTTGACAGGGGATAGGGGTCAGCCCCAGCATTTT.

With respect to this clone: The sample contains more than one DNA sequence encoding this CDR3. The rearrangement uses TRBV5-1 and TRBJ2-7; 8 nucleotides line up with TRBD1. The J segment lost 4 bases and the V segment lost 1 base, leaving 4 bases of the junction unmatched. CDR3 length: 14 residues. The germline V gene has CDR1 SGHRS and CDR2 YFSETQ. The CDR3 loop reads CASSLRQGRYEQYF. The CDR3 DNA reads as TGCGCCAGCAGCTTGAGACAGGGGCGGTACGAGCAGTACTTC.

The chain employs TRBV10-2 and TRBJ1-2, with TRBD1 matching 7 bases. V gave up 6 bases and J gave up 3 bases; unmatched junction bases: 7. In germline, CDR1 is WSHSY, CDR2 SAAADI. The CDR3 contains 14 residues. The CDR3 protein is CASRDAGTDYGYTF. The CDR3 coding sequence is TGCGCCAGCAGGGACGCCGGGACAGACTATGGCTACACCTTC.

The chain couples TRBV7-3 to TRBJ1-1; D ambiguous. CDR3 length: 13 residues. V was clipped by 6 bases and J by 0 bases, with 8 bases between them. The germline CDR1 and CDR2 sequences are SGHTA and FQGTGA. The CDR3 region has the DNA TGTGCCAGCAGGTTGGCACTGAACACTGAAGCTTTCTTT. Amino acids: CASRLALNTEAFF.

This clone was seen a single time. V and J are TRBV6-5 and TRBJ1-4, with no clear D. Germline values: CDR1 MNHEY, CDR2 SVGAGI. V was trimmed by 4 bases and J by 6 bases, leaving 18 bases between them. The length of the CDR3 is 16 residues. DNA of the CDR3: TGTGCCAGCAGTTTGGTTTGGACTTATCCTCATGAAAAACTGTTTTTT. Its protein is CASSLVWTYPHEKLFF.

The chain uses TRBV6-5 and TRBJ1-6; TRBD1 agrees at 7 bases. V was clipped by 5 bases and J by 6 bases; unmatched bases: 4. The germline gives CDR1 MNHEY, CDR2 SVGAGI. The CDR3 runs to 14 residues. CDR3 region: CASSRQGGNSPLHF. In DNA, the CDR3 is TGTGCCAGCAGTCGACAGGGCGGTAATTCACCCCTCCACTTT.

CDR3 sequence reads: CAWNRLAGTRELFF. The CDR3 region has the DNA TGTGCCTGGAACCGACTAGCGGGGACGCGGGAGCTGTTTTTT. The rearrangement uses TRBV30 and TRBJ2-2; 11 nucleotides match TRBD2. The CDR3 contains 14 residues. Trimming took 4 bases from V and 9 from J; bases not matched to a gene: 7. From germline, CDR1 is GTSNPN and CDR2 SVGIG (reference sequence).

J is TRBJ1-6 and V is TRBV6-5; a weak D match, TRBD1 (6 bases). The CDR3 spans 16 residues. Germline CDR1 and CDR2: MNHEY and SVGAGI. V shed 0 bases and J shed 9 bases, with 15 bases lying between them. The CDR3 is CASSYSVLGASSPLHF. The DNA of the CDR3 is TGTGCCAGCAGTTACTCGGTGCTGGGGGCATCTTCACCCCTCCACTTT.

The CDR3 here is CASSQATGGYEQYF. CDR3 coding DNA: TGCGCCAGCAGCCAAGCGACAGGGGGCTACGAGCAGTACTTC. This chain connects TRBV4-1 to TRBJ2-7, with 9 bases matching TRBD1. Trimming removed 1 base from V and 3 bases from J; junction bases left unmatched: 1. Germline V CDR1 and CDR2: MGHRA, YSYEKL. This CDR3 is 14 amino acids long.

This clone occurred a few times. The chain recombines TRBV19 with TRBJ1-2; D not certain. The CDR3 totals 15 residues. In germline, CDR1 is LNHDA, CDR2 SQIVND (reference sequence). V shed 3 bases and J shed 4 bases, with 15 bases lying between them. The CDR3 reads CASSIQPRLLYGYTF. The CDR3 nucleotides are TGTGCCAGTAGTATTCAGCCACGACTCCTCTATGGCTACACCTTC.

V usage is TRBV29-1 and J usage is TRBJ2-5, with TRBD1 matching 8 bases. CDR3 size: 13 residues. V lost 6 bases to trimming and J lost 5 bases; unmatched junction nucleotides: 8. Germline V gene lookup returns CDR1 SQVTM and CDR2 ANQGSEA. CDR3 coding DNA: TGCAGCGTCCTGACAGGGGCCCCGGAGACCCAGTACTTC. Translating it yields CSVLTGAPETQYF.

The chain combines TRBV28 with TRBJ2-3; the D gene is possibly TRBD2 (5 bases). This CDR3 has 17 amino acids. V shed 4 bases and J shed 2 bases, with 19 bases lying between them. CDR1 MDHEN and CDR2 SYDVKM come from the germline V gene. The CDR3 spells CASSSSPHLWDTDTQYF. DNA for the CDR3: TGTGCCAGCAGTTCTAGCCCACACCTATGGGACACAGATACGCAGTATTTT. The full variable domain, with the rest looked up from reference TRBV28 and TRBJ2-3, is DVKVTQSSRYLVKRTGEKVFLECVQDMDHENMFWYRQDPGLGLRLIYFSYDVKMKEKGDIPEGYSVSREKKERFSLILESASTNQTSMYLCASSSSPHLWDTDTQYFGPGTRLTVL.

As to this clone: The sample carries other DNA sequences with the same CDR3. The genes are TRBV27 and TRBJ1-1; perhaps TRBD1 as D (6 bases). The V gene's germline CDR1 is MNHEY and CDR2 SMNVEV (reference sequence). Trimming took off 2 bases at V and 0 bases at J, with 10 bases between the two ends. The CDR3 consists of 15 residues. As DNA, the CDR3 is TGTGCCAGCAGTTTAGGGGGCCAGTTGAACACTGAAGCTTTCTTT. Translation: CASSLGGQLNTEAFF.

The V gene is TRBV13, the J gene TRBJ2-2, with 10 bases aligning to TRBD2. Trimming took 3 bases from V and 4 from J; bases not matched to a gene: 5. Looked up from germline, CDR1 is PRHDT and CDR2 is FYEKMQ (reference sequence). This CDR3 contains 16 residues. CDR3 sequence: CASSFMTSGPTGELFF. The CDR3 region has the DNA TGTGCCAGCAGCTTTATGACTAGCGGGCCCACCGGGGAGCTGTTTTTT.

The chain recombines TRBV19 with TRBJ2-2; 9 bases agree with TRBD1. CDR1 is LNHDA and CDR2 is SQIVND in the germline V gene (reference sequence). J was trimmed by 7 bases and V by 4 bases; bases with no gene match: 7. This CDR3 has 15 residues. CDR3 coding DNA: TGTGCCAGTAGTACCCGGGACAGGGAAGGCGGGGAGCTGTTTTTT. Translated, it gives CASSTRDREGGELFF.

A few counts support this clone. V is TRBV4-2 and J is TRBJ1-6, with a tentative D call TRBD1 (6 bases). Trimming left V 4 bases short and J 6 bases short, with 10 bases between. The germline V gene has CDR1 LGHNA and CDR2 YNFKEQ. The CDR3 consists of 14 residues. In nucleotides, the CDR3 is TGTGCCAGCAGCCCCCGACAGGCTAATTCACCCCTCCACTTT. Amino acids: CASSPRQANSPLHF.

The chain employs TRBV28 and TRBJ1-1; 9 bases line up with TRBD1. After removal of 4 bases from V and 5 bases from J, the junction contained 8 bases not matched to a gene. The CDR3 consists of 15 residues. Germline lookup yields CDR1 MDHEN and CDR2 SYDVKM. The CDR3 nucleotides are TGTGCCAGCAGTTCCGCCGGGACAGGGCGGACTGAAGCTTTCTTT. It is translated as CASSSAGTGRTEAFF.

This clone was counted at least ten times. The chain carries TRBV4-1 and TRBJ1-4; TRBD1 matches at 7 bases. The CDR3 runs to 18 residues. Unmatched junction bases numbered 13, after V lost 0 bases and J lost 6 bases. In germline, CDR1 is MGHRA, CDR2 YSYEKL. CDR3 nucleotide sequence: TGCGCCAGCAGCCAAGATCAAATAGGAGGGGGCGATGATGAAAAACTGTTTTTT. This codes for CASSQDQIGGGDDEKLFF.